The TCR beta chain described here comes from a study of cytomegalovirus exposure and HLA in healthy donors. TCRdb's table, derived via immunoSEQ multiplex PCR, lists solely in-frame clones and lacks some. The sample records roughly 220,000 clones, approximately 80% being singletons. The table lists this clone with a count of one. CDR3 length: 14 amino acids. V was pared by 2 bases and J by 7 bases, with 9 bases of the junction left unmatched. The germline V gene has CDR1 GTSNPN and CDR2 SVGIG (reference sequence). The receptor comes from a woman in her twenties or thirties in good health and CMV-seropositive. V is TRBV30 and J is TRBJ1-1; 8 bases fit TRBD1. Sequencing was done on a sample of PBMCs. The CDR3 loop reads CAWSMGQAMGEAFF. In nucleotides, the CDR3 is TGTGCCTGGAGTATGGGACAGGCAATGGGTGAAGCTTTCTTT.